The rows below give T cell receptor beta chains drawn from one sample of a study of control samples from healthy donors and cancer patients. Clones were sequenced by immunoSEQ multiplex PCR, and TCRdb holds only the in-frame ones, with some missing. The sample holds some 170,000 clones, 96% seen once. Material: blood. The origin of the receptors is a woman in her twenties or thirties in good health. CDR3s include the opening cysteine and the closing phenylalanine or tryptophan. A D gene is named only where the DNA matches it firmly. The size entry is marked missing in some rows and otherwise reads once, few, many or a size class.

cdr3_aa: CASSYSVGDSHSPLHF
cdr3_nt: TGTGCCAGCAGTTACTCAGTAGGGGACTCTCATTCACCCCTCCACTTT
cdr3_length: 16
clone_size: few
j_call: TRBJ1-6
d_call: -
v_call: TRBV6-2/TRBV6-3

cdr3_aa: CASSYGGGVTDTQYF
cdr3_nt: TGTGCCAGCAGTTACGGAGGCGGGGTCACAGATACGCAGTATTTT
cdr3_length: 15
clone_size: -
j_call: TRBJ2-3
d_call: -
v_call: TRBV6-5

cdr3_aa: CASSLSIRYTDTQYF
cdr3_nt: TGTGCCAGCAGTTTATCGATACGCTACACAGATACGCAGTATTTT
cdr3_length: 15
clone_size: -
j_call: TRBJ2-3
d_call: -
v_call: TRBV27

cdr3_aa: CASSGQGAKNIQYF
cdr3_nt: TGTGCCAGCAGTGGACAGGGTGCCAAAAACATTCAGTACTTC
cdr3_length: 14
clone_size: once
j_call: TRBJ2-4
d_call: TRBD1
v_call: TRBV2

cdr3_aa: CASSYIREGGNTIYF
cdr3_nt: TGTGCCAGCAGTTACATCAGGGAGGGGGGAAACACCATATATTTT
cdr3_length: 15
clone_size: -
j_call: TRBJ1-3
d_call: -
v_call: TRBV6-6

cdr3_aa: CASSSGTGPNQPQHF
cdr3_nt: TGTGCCAGCAGTTCCGGGACAGGGCCCAATCAGCCCCAGCATTTT
cdr3_length: 15
clone_size: -
j_call: TRBJ1-5
d_call: TRBD1
v_call: TRBV27

cdr3_aa: CAILAGGSSYNEQFF
cdr3_nt: TGTGCCATATTAGCGGGAGGTAGCTCCTACAATGAGCAGTTCTTC
cdr3_length: 15
clone_size: -
j_call: TRBJ2-1
d_call: TRBD2
v_call: TRBV10-3

cdr3_aa: CASSLLAEGTQYF
cdr3_nt: TGTGCCAGCAGCTTGCTGGCCGAAGGCACCCAGTACTTC
cdr3_length: 13
clone_size: -
j_call: TRBJ2-5
d_call: -
v_call: TRBV5-6

cdr3_aa: CASSSRGPGYTF
cdr3_nt: TGTGCCAGCAGCTCCAGGGGGCCTGGCTACACCTTC
cdr3_length: 12
clone_size: -
j_call: TRBJ1-2
d_call: TRBD1
v_call: TRBV9

cdr3_aa: CSVNRAPNTEAFF
cdr3_nt: TGCAGCGTTAACAGGGCCCCGAACACTGAAGCTTTCTTT
cdr3_length: 13
clone_size: -
j_call: TRBJ1-1
d_call: -
v_call: TRBV29-1

cdr3_aa: CACQGESLEKLFF
cdr3_nt: TGTGCCTGTCAGGGGGAGAGTTTAGAAAAACTGTTTTTT
cdr3_length: 13
clone_size: -
j_call: TRBJ1-4
d_call: TRBD1
v_call: TRBV30

cdr3_aa: CASSRKLAANTGELFF
cdr3_nt: TGTGCCAGCAGCCGGAAACTAGCGGCGAACACCGGGGAGCTGTTTTTT
cdr3_length: 16
clone_size: -
j_call: TRBJ2-2
d_call: TRBD2
v_call: TRBV4-2

cdr3_aa: CASSQRYPETRVSEQYF
cdr3_nt: TGCGCCAGCAGCCAAAGGTACCCGGAGACTCGCGTCTCCGAGCAGTACTTC
cdr3_length: 17
clone_size: -
j_call: TRBJ2-7
d_call: -
v_call: TRBV4-1

cdr3_aa: CASARGGTEAFF
cdr3_nt: TGTGCCAGCGCGAGAGGGGGGACTGAAGCTTTCTTT
cdr3_length: 12
clone_size: -
j_call: TRBJ1-1
d_call: -
v_call: TRBV7-9

cdr3_aa: CASRAGGRDEQFF
cdr3_nt: TGTGCCAGCAGGGCCGGCGGGAGGGATGAGCAGTTCTTC
cdr3_length: 13
clone_size: -
j_call: TRBJ2-1
d_call: TRBD2
v_call: TRBV6-5

cdr3_aa: CAWSQQGNTEAFF
cdr3_nt: TGTGCCTGGAGTCAACAGGGGAACACTGAAGCTTTCTTT
cdr3_length: 13
clone_size: -
j_call: TRBJ1-1
d_call: -
v_call: TRBV30

cdr3_aa: CASSFVRWGDQETQYF
cdr3_nt: TGTGCCAGCAGCTTCGTTAGGTGGGGCGACCAAGAGACCCAGTACTTC
cdr3_length: 16
clone_size: -
j_call: TRBJ2-5
d_call: -
v_call: TRBV7-9

cdr3_aa: CASSEAVTSGYTF
cdr3_nt: TGTGCCAGCAGTGAAGCGGTGACAAGTGGCTACACCTTC
cdr3_length: 13
clone_size: -
j_call: TRBJ1-2
d_call: -
v_call: TRBV2

cdr3_aa: CASSLAVAGANSPLHF
cdr3_nt: TGCGCCAGCAGCTTGGCCGTTGCAGGGGCTAATTCACCCCTCCACTTT
cdr3_length: 16
clone_size: -
j_call: TRBJ1-6
d_call: -
v_call: TRBV5-1

cdr3_aa: CASSEALLQFF
cdr3_nt: TGTGCCAGCAGTGAAGCGTTATTGCAGTTCTTC
cdr3_length: 11
clone_size: once
j_call: TRBJ2-1
d_call: -
v_call: TRBV2

cdr3_aa: CSVGLQFPEAFF
cdr3_nt: TGCAGCGTTGGATTGCAGTTTCCTGAAGCTTTCTTT
cdr3_length: 12
clone_size: -
j_call: TRBJ1-1
d_call: -
v_call: TRBV29-1

cdr3_aa: CASSIGGQGQETQYF
cdr3_nt: TGTGCCAGTAGTATAGGCGGACAGGGCCAAGAGACCCAGTACTTC
cdr3_length: 15
clone_size: -
j_call: TRBJ2-5
d_call: TRBD1
v_call: TRBV19

cdr3_aa: CASSTDRGFSYEQYF
cdr3_nt: TGTGCCAGCAGCACGGACAGGGGATTTTCCTACGAGCAGTACTTC
cdr3_length: 15
clone_size: -
j_call: TRBJ2-7
d_call: TRBD1
v_call: TRBV7-9

cdr3_aa: CACTLGGSYNEQFF
cdr3_nt: TGTGCCTGCACTCTCGGGGGCTCCTACAATGAGCAGTTCTTC
cdr3_length: 14
clone_size: -
j_call: TRBJ2-1
d_call: -
v_call: TRBV30

cdr3_aa: CASSTSQGANYGYTF
cdr3_nt: TGTGCCAGTAGCACGTCCCAGGGGGCAAACTATGGCTACACCTTC
cdr3_length: 15
clone_size: -
j_call: TRBJ1-2
d_call: TRBD1
v_call: TRBV19

cdr3_aa: CASSLDPSGNTIYF
cdr3_nt: TGCGCCAGCAGCTTGGACCCATCTGGAAACACCATATATTTT
cdr3_length: 14
clone_size: -
j_call: TRBJ1-3
d_call: -
v_call: TRBV5-1

cdr3_aa: CASSKLYTDTQYF
cdr3_nt: TGTGCCAGCAGCAAACTATACACAGATACGCAGTATTTT
cdr3_length: 13
clone_size: -
j_call: TRBJ2-3
d_call: -
v_call: TRBV11-2

cdr3_aa: CSASQGANHYGYTF
cdr3_nt: TGCAGTGCTAGTCAGGGGGCGAATCACTATGGCTACACCTTC
cdr3_length: 14
clone_size: -
j_call: TRBJ1-2
d_call: TRBD1
v_call: TRBV20-1

cdr3_aa: CASSSGTSYEQYF
cdr3_nt: TGCGCCAGCAGCTCGGGGACGTCCTACGAGCAGTACTTC
cdr3_length: 13
clone_size: -
j_call: TRBJ2-7
d_call: -
v_call: TRBV5-1

cdr3_aa: CATSELASSYNEQFF
cdr3_nt: TGTGCCACCAGTGAGCTGGCGAGCTCCTACAATGAGCAGTTCTTC
cdr3_length: 15
clone_size: -
j_call: TRBJ2-1
d_call: -
v_call: TRBV24-1

cdr3_aa: CASSQVSDSSGANVLTF
cdr3_nt: TGCGCCAGCAGCCAAGTGTCAGACAGCTCTGGGGCCAACGTCCTGACTTTC
cdr3_length: 17
clone_size: -
j_call: TRBJ2-6
d_call: -
v_call: TRBV4-1

cdr3_aa: CSVEVTPRPDTQYF
cdr3_nt: TGCAGCGTTGAAGTCACTCCGCGCCCGGATACGCAGTATTTT
cdr3_length: 14
clone_size: -
j_call: TRBJ2-3
d_call: -
v_call: TRBV29-1

cdr3_aa: CAWSVRSNQPQHF
cdr3_nt: TGTGCCTGGAGTGTCAGAAGCAATCAGCCCCAGCATTTT
cdr3_length: 13
clone_size: -
j_call: TRBJ1-5
d_call: -
v_call: TRBV30

cdr3_aa: CASSQSGRGTDTQYF
cdr3_nt: TGTGCCAGCAGCCAAAGTGGGAGGGGGACAGATACGCAGTATTTT
cdr3_length: 15
clone_size: once
j_call: TRBJ2-3
d_call: -
v_call: TRBV14

cdr3_aa: CATHRGNKVNTEAFF
cdr3_nt: TGTGCCACCCATAGAGGGAATAAGGTAAACACTGAAGCTTTCTTT
cdr3_length: 15
clone_size: -
j_call: TRBJ1-1
d_call: -
v_call: TRBV6-5

cdr3_aa: CASSYPMGGDSYEQYF
cdr3_nt: TGTGCCAGCAGCTACCCGATGGGAGGGGACTCCTACGAGCAGTACTTC
cdr3_length: 16
clone_size: -
j_call: TRBJ2-7
d_call: TRBD2
v_call: TRBV5-4

cdr3_aa: CASTFSGELFF
cdr3_nt: TGTGCCAGTACATTCTCCGGGGAGCTGTTTTTT
cdr3_length: 11
clone_size: -
j_call: TRBJ2-2
d_call: -
v_call: TRBV19

cdr3_aa: CASSYQRHLNSPLHF
cdr3_nt: TGTGCCAGCAGTTACCAGCGACACTTGAATTCACCCCTCCACTTT
cdr3_length: 15
clone_size: -
j_call: TRBJ1-6
d_call: -
v_call: TRBV6-5

cdr3_aa: CASSRAGGPYEQYF
cdr3_nt: TGTGCCAGCAGTAGGGCGGGAGGGCCTTACGAGCAGTACTTC
cdr3_length: 14
clone_size: -
j_call: TRBJ2-7
d_call: TRBD2
v_call: TRBV27

cdr3_aa: CASSPPTLTNEKLFF
cdr3_nt: TGTGCCAGCAGTCCACCGACGCTAACTAATGAAAAACTGTTTTTT
cdr3_length: 15
clone_size: -
j_call: TRBJ1-4
d_call: -
v_call: TRBV2

cdr3_aa: CASSPDGGGTEAFF
cdr3_nt: TGTGCCAGCAGTCCGGACGGAGGGGGCACTGAAGCTTTCTTT
cdr3_length: 14
clone_size: -
j_call: TRBJ1-1
d_call: -
v_call: TRBV28

cdr3_aa: CASSGNRGRGDYGYTF
cdr3_nt: TGTGCCAGCAGTGGAAACAGGGGGCGAGGTGACTATGGCTACACCTTC
cdr3_length: 16
clone_size: -
j_call: TRBJ1-2
d_call: TRBD1
v_call: TRBV25-1

cdr3_aa: CATSDRSGTAKDQPQHF
cdr3_nt: TGTGCCACCAGTGACAGATCCGGGACGGCAAAAGATCAGCCCCAGCATTTT
cdr3_length: 17
clone_size: -
j_call: TRBJ1-5
d_call: -
v_call: TRBV24-1

cdr3_aa: CASSRGQGANTGELFF
cdr3_nt: TGTGCCAGCAGTCGAGGACAGGGCGCGAACACCGGGGAGCTGTTTTTT
cdr3_length: 16
clone_size: -
j_call: TRBJ2-2
d_call: TRBD1
v_call: TRBV6-4

cdr3_aa: CASSHPTGGEPLETQYF
cdr3_nt: TGTGCCAGCAGCCACCCGACAGGGGGCGAACCATTGGAGACCCAGTACTTC
cdr3_length: 17
clone_size: -
j_call: TRBJ2-5
d_call: TRBD1
v_call: TRBV9

cdr3_aa: CASSWTSGGADQQFF
cdr3_nt: TGCGCCAGCAGCTGGACTAGCGGGGGGGCTGATCAGCAGTTCTTC
cdr3_length: 15
clone_size: -
j_call: TRBJ2-1
d_call: TRBD2
v_call: TRBV5-1

cdr3_aa: CASRLRLHRSLAGGSSYEQYF
cdr3_nt: TGTGCAAGTCGCTTACGGTTACATCGATCCCTAGCGGGAGGGAGCTCCTACGAGCAGTACTTC
cdr3_length: 21
clone_size: -
j_call: TRBJ2-7
d_call: -
v_call: TRBV12-2

cdr3_aa: CASSLATGKEQFF
cdr3_nt: TGCGCCAGCAGCTTGGCGACAGGGAAAGAGCAGTTCTTC
cdr3_length: 13
clone_size: -
j_call: TRBJ2-1
d_call: TRBD1
v_call: TRBV5-1

cdr3_aa: CASNLGQLLSYNEQFF
cdr3_nt: TGTGCCAGCAACTTGGGACAGCTGCTCTCCTACAATGAGCAGTTCTTC
cdr3_length: 16
clone_size: -
j_call: TRBJ2-1
d_call: TRBD1
v_call: TRBV6-6

cdr3_aa: CASSGSAALTGELFF
cdr3_nt: TGTGCCAGCAGTGGCTCGGCAGCTCTGACCGGGGAGCTGTTTTTT
cdr3_length: 15
clone_size: -
j_call: TRBJ2-2
d_call: -
v_call: TRBV2

cdr3_aa: CASKGTLGLIQPQHF
cdr3_nt: TGTGCCAGCAAGGGGACCCTCGGACTGATTCAGCCCCAGCATTTT
cdr3_length: 15
clone_size: -
j_call: TRBJ1-5
d_call: -
v_call: TRBV6-6

cdr3_aa: CASSIQGLNTEAFF
cdr3_nt: TGTGCCAGTAGTATTCAGGGACTGAACACTGAAGCTTTCTTT
cdr3_length: 14
clone_size: -
j_call: TRBJ1-1
d_call: -
v_call: TRBV19

cdr3_aa: CSVGRGHLNTEAFF
cdr3_nt: TGCAGCGTGGGGCGAGGACATTTGAACACTGAAGCTTTCTTT
cdr3_length: 14
clone_size: -
j_call: TRBJ1-1
d_call: -
v_call: TRBV29-1

cdr3_aa: CASRYSGGNTGELFF
cdr3_nt: TGTGCCAGCAGATATAGCGGGGGGAACACCGGGGAGCTGTTTTTT
cdr3_length: 15
clone_size: -
j_call: TRBJ2-2
d_call: TRBD2
v_call: TRBV2

cdr3_aa: CASSLKGTWFF
cdr3_nt: TGTGCCAGCAGTTTAAAGGGGACGTGGTTCTTT
cdr3_length: 11
clone_size: -
j_call: TRBJ1-1
d_call: -
v_call: TRBV12-3/TRBV12-4

cdr3_aa: CASRSHGGGQEKLFF
cdr3_nt: TGTGCCAGCAGATCTCACGGAGGGGGTCAGGAAAAACTGTTTTTT
cdr3_length: 15
clone_size: -
j_call: TRBJ1-4
d_call: -
v_call: TRBV28